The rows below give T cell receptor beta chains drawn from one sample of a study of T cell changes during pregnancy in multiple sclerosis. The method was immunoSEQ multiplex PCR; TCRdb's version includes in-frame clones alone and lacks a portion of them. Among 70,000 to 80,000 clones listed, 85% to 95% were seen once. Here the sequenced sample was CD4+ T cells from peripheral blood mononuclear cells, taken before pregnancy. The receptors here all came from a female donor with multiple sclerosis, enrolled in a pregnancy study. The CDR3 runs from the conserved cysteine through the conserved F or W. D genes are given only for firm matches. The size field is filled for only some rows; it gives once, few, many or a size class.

CDR3nt: TGCAGCGTACAAAATGCCGGAAGGGGGGAAGCTTTCTTT
CDR3aa: CSVQNAGRGEAFF
j_gene: TRBJ1-1
abundance: once
v_gene: TRBV29-1
d_gene: -

CDR3nt: TGTGCCAGCAGCCCCAGGACTAGTTACAATGAGCAGTTCTTC
CDR3aa: CASSPRTSYNEQFF
j_gene: TRBJ2-1
abundance: -
v_gene: TRBV5-4
d_gene: TRBD2

CDR3nt: TGTGCCAGCAGTTACAGGGGGGGCCCCTACGAGCAGTACTTC
CDR3aa: CASSYRGGPYEQYF
j_gene: TRBJ2-7
abundance: -
v_gene: TRBV6-5
d_gene: -

CDR3nt: TGTGCCAGGGGAGGTGGGTCGAGTTCTGGGGCCAACGTCCTGACTTTC
CDR3aa: CARGGGSSSGANVLTF
j_gene: TRBJ2-6
abundance: -
v_gene: TRBV2
d_gene: -

CDR3nt: TGTGCCAGCAGCTTAGTATACCAGCGGGGCGAAGCTTTCTTT
CDR3aa: CASSLVYQRGEAFF
j_gene: TRBJ1-1
abundance: -
v_gene: TRBV7-2
d_gene: -

CDR3nt: TGCGCCAGCAGCTCCGGCGGGGGGGCTTATTACGAGCAGTACTTC
CDR3aa: CASSSGGGAYYEQYF
j_gene: TRBJ2-7
abundance: -
v_gene: TRBV5-1
d_gene: TRBD2

CDR3nt: TGTGCCAGCAGGGAGGGCGGCACTGAAGCTTTCTTT
CDR3aa: CASREGGTEAFF
j_gene: TRBJ1-1
abundance: -
v_gene: TRBV7-8
d_gene: -

CDR3nt: TGTGCCTCCACCACCGGACAGCGTGAAGCTTTCTTT
CDR3aa: CASTTGQREAFF
j_gene: TRBJ1-1
abundance: -
v_gene: TRBV30
d_gene: -

CDR3nt: TGCGCCAGCAGTTTAGGGACAGGCCAAGAGACCCAGTACTTC
CDR3aa: CASSLGTGQETQYF
j_gene: TRBJ2-5
abundance: -
v_gene: TRBV4-1
d_gene: TRBD1

CDR3nt: TGTGCCAGCAGCCCGCAGGGGAGCTATGGCTACACCTTC
CDR3aa: CASSPQGSYGYTF
j_gene: TRBJ1-2
abundance: -
v_gene: TRBV5-6
d_gene: -

CDR3nt: TGTGCCAGCAGCCATCGCCTAGCGGGGGGTTATGAGCAGTTCTTC
CDR3aa: CASSHRLAGGYEQFF
j_gene: TRBJ2-1
abundance: -
v_gene: TRBV14
d_gene: TRBD2

CDR3nt: TGTGCCAGCAGCTTGGGTCCCGCCGGGGAAAAACTGTTTTTT
CDR3aa: CASSLGPAGEKLFF
j_gene: TRBJ1-4
abundance: -
v_gene: TRBV5-6
d_gene: -

CDR3nt: TGTGCCAGCGGTGGGACTTACACCGGGGAGCTGTTTTTT
CDR3aa: CASGGTYTGELFF
j_gene: TRBJ2-2
abundance: -
v_gene: TRBV2
d_gene: -

CDR3nt: TGTGCCACCAGCAGAACAAACAGGGATGAGCAGTTCTTC
CDR3aa: CATSRTNRDEQFF
j_gene: TRBJ2-1
abundance: -
v_gene: TRBV15
d_gene: -

CDR3nt: TGTGCCAGTAGAGTCCTACAGGGATCTGGGCAGCCCCAGCATTTT
CDR3aa: CASRVLQGSGQPQHF
j_gene: TRBJ1-5
abundance: once
v_gene: TRBV19
d_gene: -

CDR3nt: TGTGCCAGCAGTAAAGGGACAGGGGGGGCTGGGGCCAACGTCCTGACTTTC
CDR3aa: CASSKGTGGAGANVLTF
j_gene: TRBJ2-6
abundance: -
v_gene: TRBV28
d_gene: TRBD1

CDR3nt: TGTGCCAGCAGCGTAGGAGGGTCTAGCAATCAGCCCCAGCATTTT
CDR3aa: CASSVGGSSNQPQHF
j_gene: TRBJ1-5
abundance: -
v_gene: TRBV9
d_gene: -

CDR3nt: TGTGCCAGCACCCCACTAAGTGGGGCCGGAGGCTACACCTTC
CDR3aa: CASTPLSGAGGYTF
j_gene: TRBJ1-2
abundance: -
v_gene: TRBV9
d_gene: -

CDR3nt: TGTGCCAGCAGCGTAAGAACAGGGGGCCGTGGAAACACCATATATTTT
CDR3aa: CASSVRTGGRGNTIYF
j_gene: TRBJ1-3
abundance: -
v_gene: TRBV9
d_gene: TRBD1

CDR3nt: TGTGCCAGCAGCCCCCGACAGACATATAACACTGAAGCTTTCTTT
CDR3aa: CASSPRQTYNTEAFF
j_gene: TRBJ1-1
abundance: -
v_gene: TRBV11-3
d_gene: -

CDR3nt: TGTGCCAGCAGCTTCGGGACCGTCACCAGCTTAGCGGAGACCTACGAGCAGTACTTC
CDR3aa: CASSFGTVTSLAETYEQYF
j_gene: TRBJ2-7
abundance: -
v_gene: TRBV5-4
d_gene: -

CDR3nt: TGTGCCAGCAGTACACGACAGGGGGCGATAACAGATACGCAGTATTTT
CDR3aa: CASSTRQGAITDTQYF
j_gene: TRBJ2-3
abundance: -
v_gene: TRBV28
d_gene: TRBD1

CDR3nt: TGTGCCAGCAGCTTAAGGTGGGACACCTACAATGAGCAGTTCTTC
CDR3aa: CASSLRWDTYNEQFF
j_gene: TRBJ2-1
abundance: -
v_gene: TRBV5-5
d_gene: -

CDR3nt: TGCGCCAGCAGCCCGGGACTAGCGGGTCTCTACAATGAGCAGTTCTTC
CDR3aa: CASSPGLAGLYNEQFF
j_gene: TRBJ2-1
abundance: -
v_gene: TRBV5-1
d_gene: TRBD2

CDR3nt: TGCGCCAGCAGCTTGGCCCAGCGGGGGGGCCTGGGAACAGATACGCAGTATTTT
CDR3aa: CASSLAQRGGLGTDTQYF
j_gene: TRBJ2-3
abundance: -
v_gene: TRBV5-1
d_gene: TRBD2

CDR3nt: TGTGCCTGGGGGACAGGGTCCTCCTACGAGCAGTACTTC
CDR3aa: CAWGTGSSYEQYF
j_gene: TRBJ2-7
abundance: -
v_gene: TRBV30
d_gene: TRBD1

CDR3nt: TGTGCCAGCAGCGCTTTACCGGGACTAGTTACGGGTACGCAGTATTTT
CDR3aa: CASSALPGLVTGTQYF
j_gene: TRBJ2-3
abundance: -
v_gene: TRBV9
d_gene: TRBD2

CDR3nt: TGTGCCAGCAGTCCGCGTGCCCCCACCGGGACAGGGGGCGTCGAGACCCAGTACTTC
CDR3aa: CASSPRAPTGTGGVETQYF
j_gene: TRBJ2-5
abundance: -
v_gene: TRBV27
d_gene: TRBD1

CDR3nt: TGTGCCAGCAGCTTAGTTGGCGGGGGGGCCGGGGAGACCCAGTACTTC
CDR3aa: CASSLVGGGAGETQYF
j_gene: TRBJ2-5
abundance: -
v_gene: TRBV11-3
d_gene: TRBD2

CDR3nt: TGTGCCAGCAGCCGGGGACAGGGGGCTCGATATGGCTACACCTTC
CDR3aa: CASSRGQGARYGYTF
j_gene: TRBJ1-2
abundance: -
v_gene: TRBV9
d_gene: TRBD1